This T cell receptor beta chain was sequenced during a study of T cells in women clearing cervical HPV infection. Profiling relied on immunoSEQ multiplex PCR, and the TCRdb table lists in-frame clones only, not all of them. This repertoire includes roughly 20,000 clones. CDR1 is LGHNA and CDR2 is YNFKEQ in the germline V gene. The V and J ends lost 0 bases and 5 bases respectively, with 10 bases between them. The CDR3 runs 14 residues. Of note for this clone: Antigen: not known. Read sequence stops 3 residues before the CDR3 end, and the germline J gene provides the missing end.

Study-level results: Repertoire richness, not evenness, was significantly elevated in CIN3+ cases versus controls.

Source material: blood buffy coat. The chain has TRBV4-2 and TRBJ2-5; no clear D. The source of this sequence is a woman aged 18-69 years with a cervical HPV16 infection that either progressed to CIN3+ or cleared (not recorded which). The sequenced part of the CDR3 DNA is TGTGCCAGCAGCCAAGATGCAGTAACGGAGACC. The encoded protein is CASSQDAVTET. The full CDR3 protein is CASSQDAVTETQYF.